The next 24 T cell receptor beta chains were all read from a single sample in a study of cytomegalovirus exposure and HLA in healthy donors. This PCR relied on a set of 60 Vbeta primers and 13 Jbeta primers. Data came from immunoSEQ multiplex PCR; TCRdb stores just in-frame clones and leaves some out. This table holds approximately 150,000 clones, 55% to 70% found once. Sequenced input: PBMCs. These receptors came from a woman aged 30 to 39 in good health and CMV-seropositive.

This chain connects TRBV5-1 to TRBJ2-5; 7 bases match TRBD1. The germline V gene encodes CDR1 SGHRS and CDR2 YFSETQ. The CDR3 has 16 amino acids. With V trimmed by 6 bases and J by 4 bases, 15 bases remained unmatched. Here the CDR3 DNA reads TGCGCCAGCACTCGATTCGAACAGGGGCTGAGAGAGACCCAGTACTTC. Residues: CASTRFEQGLRETQYF.

The CDR3 nucleotides are TGTGCAAGCCTCCCCGGAAAGCGGGGGGGCTCGAACACCGGGGAGCTGTTTTTT. Its translation is CASLPGKRGGSNTGELFF. The chain has TRBV27 and TRBJ2-2; 10 positions agree with TRBD2. This CDR3 contains 18 residues. Germline V gene lookup returns CDR1 MNHEY and CDR2 SMNVEV (reference sequence).

This clone was seen more than once but under ten times. The rearrangement joins TRBV28 to TRBJ1-5; unclear D gene. Germline CDR1 and CDR2: MDHEN and SYDVKM. The CDR3 covers 13 residues. Deletions cut 3 bases from V and 7 bases from J, with 10 bases between. The DNA for the CDR3 is TGTGCCAGCAGTTTCTCGAGATTGCAGCCCCAGCATTTT. As protein: CASSFSRLQPQHF. Looking up the rest from reference TRBV28 and TRBJ1-5 gives the full variable domain: DVKVTQSSRYLVKRTGEKVFLECVQDMDHENMFWYRQDPGLGLRLIYFSYDVKMKEKGDIPEGYSVSREKKERFSLILESASTNQTSMYLCASSFSRLQPQHFGDGTRLSIL.

The rearrangement joins TRBV5-1 to TRBJ2-5; tentatively, D is TRBD1 (6 bases). TRBJ2-7 matches the DNA end more closely, so the J call is doubtful. This CDR3 has 12 amino acids. CDR1 is SGHRS and CDR2 is YFSETQ in the germline V gene. CDR3 bases: TGCGCCAGCAGCTTTCACAGGGACGAGCAGTACTTC. This sequence encodes CASSFHRDEQYF.

The chain combines TRBV9 with TRBJ2-7; tentatively, D is TRBD2 (6 bases). The CDR3 runs to 14 residues. V dropped 4 bases and J dropped 1 base, with 12 bases sitting between them. Looked up from germline, CDR1 is SGDLS and CDR2 is YYNGEE. The CDR3 region is CASSTYSGSYEQYF. Here the CDR3 DNA reads TGTGCCAGCAGCACTTATAGCGGTTCCTACGAGCAGTACTTC.

This rearrangement joins TRBV7-9 to TRBJ1-1, with a possible D match to TRBD1 (5 bases). This CDR3 contains 12 residues. Between the trimmed V and J ends, which lost 4 bases and 9 bases, there was a span of 12 bases. From germline, CDR1 is SEHNR and CDR2 FQNEAQ (reference sequence). The CDR3 loop is CASSWTWDQAFF. CDR3 in DNA: TGTGCCAGCAGCTGGACATGGGATCAAGCTTTCTTT.

V gene TRBV7-9 combines with J gene TRBJ2-7; 13 bases line up with TRBD2. The CDR3 consists of 15 residues. V dropped 5 bases and J dropped 5; count of bases not matched to a gene: 6. CDR1 SEHNR and CDR2 FQNEAQ come from the germline V gene (reference sequence). CDR3 bases: TGTGCCAGCAGCCCCGGACTAGCGGGAGTTGACGAGCAGTACTTC. It codes for CASSPGLAGVDEQYF.

V gene TRBV11-2 combines with J gene TRBJ2-1; TRBD1 is a possible D gene (6 bases). V lost 5 bases to trimming and J lost 3 bases, with 17 bases between them. CDR1 SGHAT and CDR2 FQNNGV come from the germline V gene. This CDR3 region has 16 residues. The CDR3 DNA sequence: TGTGCCAGCAGCCTCCCCGGGACACCTCTCTACAATGAGCAGTTCTTC. Translation gives CASSLPGTPLYNEQFF.

The V and J genes are TRBV11-2 and TRBJ2-7; D is possibly TRBD2 (6 bases). Trimming pared 6 bases from V and 4 bases from J, leaving 10 bases between. This CDR3 has 12 amino acids. Germline V lookup: CDR1 SGHAT, CDR2 FQNNGV. CDR3 coding DNA: TGTGCCAGCAGTATTGGGGGGTACGAGCAGTACTTC. This sequence encodes CASSIGGYEQYF.

The chain is built from TRBV10-3 and TRBJ2-3, with 10 bases aligning to TRBD1. The CDR3 loop spans 16 amino acids. Trimming cost V 6 bases and J 3 bases; bases outside gene matches: 9. The germline V gene encodes CDR1 ENHRY and CDR2 SYGVKD. The chain's CDR3 is CAIRYTGTGETDTQYF. CDR3 bases: TGTGCCATCAGATATACCGGGACAGGGGAGACAGATACGCAGTATTTT.

This clone came up a few times. The J gene is TRBJ1-1, the V gene TRBV7-2; D ambiguous. This CDR3 comprises 14 residues. Trimming left V 1 base short and J 2 bases short, with 8 bases between. CDR1 is SGHTA, CDR2 FQGNSA, per germline. The DNA for the CDR3 is TGTGCCAGCAGCTTAGTAGACATTAACACTGAAGCTTTCTTT. It specifies CASSLVDINTEAFF.

This chain connects TRBV5-1 to TRBJ2-5; D not resolved. Germline V gives CDR1 SGHRS, CDR2 YFSETQ. The CDR3 runs to 13 residues. V lost 4 bases and J 0 bases, leaving 7 bases between the germline ends. The CDR3 DNA is TGCGCCAGCAGCATTCACAACCAAGAGACCCAGTACTTC. Protein product: CASSIHNQETQYF.

This chain connects TRBV5-1 to TRBJ2-7, with D possibly matching TRBD1 (6 bases). The V and J ends lost 0 bases and 7 bases respectively, with 11 bases between them. CDR1 SGHRS and CDR2 YFSETQ come from the germline V gene. The CDR3 sequence is 13 residues long. The CDR3 loop reads CASSLGRGWEQYF. CDR3 DNA sequence: TGCGCCAGCAGCTTGGGCAGGGGTTGGGAGCAGTACTTC.

J is TRBJ2-7 and V is TRBV11-2; maybe TRBD1 (5 bases). The V end was cut by 1 base, the J end by 3 bases, with 10 bases between. CDR1 is SGHAT and CDR2 is FQNNGV in the germline V gene. This CDR3 region has 14 residues. CDR3 nucleotides: TGTGCCAGCAGCTTAGTCCTCCAGGGCTACGAGCAGTACTTC. Its translation: CASSLVLQGYEQYF. The complete variable domain, with remaining parts taken from reference TRBV11-2 and TRBJ2-7, reads EAGVAQSPRYKIIEKRQSVAFWCNPISGHATLYWYQQILGQGPKLLIQFQNNGVVDDSQLPKDRFSAERLKGVDSTLKIQPAKLEDSAVYLCASSLVLQGYEQYFGPGTRLTVT.

This clone showed up just a few times. V gene TRBV2 combines with J gene TRBJ1-2; 7 bases line up with TRBD1. The CDR3 loop spans 13 amino acids. Germline V gene data show CDR1 as SNHLY and CDR2 as FYNNEI. The J segment lost 4 bases and the V segment lost 8 bases, leaving 7 bases of the junction unmatched. The CDR3 DNA is TGTGCCAGCCGAAGACAGGGAGGCTATGGCTACACCTTC. It yields the protein CASRRQGGYGYTF.

In the case of this clone: This same CDR3 is encoded by further DNA sequences in the sample. This chain links TRBV5-4 with TRBJ2-7, with 8 bases identical to TRBD1. The CDR3 covers 14 residues. Germline CDR1 SGHNT, CDR2 YYREEE (reference sequence). Trimming cost V 2 bases and J 2 bases; bases outside gene matches: 3. CDR3 sequence: CASSLGTGAYEQYF. The CDR3 DNA reads TGTGCCAGCAGCTTAGGGACAGGAGCCTACGAGCAGTACTTC.

This clone has only one observation. The chain employs TRBV7-9 and TRBJ2-5; TRBD2 matches at 8 bases. Germline assignment: CDR1 SEHNR and CDR2 FQNEAQ (reference sequence). CDR3 length: 15 amino acids. Trimming removed 5 bases from V and 5 bases from J; junction bases left unmatched: 10. The CDR3 DNA sequence: TGTGCCAGCAGCGTCACTAGCGGAGGCTACGAGACCCAGTACTTC. It yields the protein CASSVTSGGYETQYF. Variable domain in full (rest from reference TRBV7-9 and TRBJ2-5): DTGVSQNPRHKITKRGQNVTFRCDPISEHNRLYWYRQTLGQGPEFLTYFQNEAQLEKSRLLSDRFSAERPKGSFSTLEIQRTEQGDSAMYLCASSVTSGGYETQYFGPGTRLLVL.

This chain joins TRBV6-4 and TRBJ2-3; 12 bases align to TRBD2. V lost 4 bases and J lost 2; bases outside the gene matches: 4. Germline CDR1 reads MRHNA; CDR2 reads SNTAGT. The CDR3 has 16 amino acids. The DNA for the CDR3 is TGTGCCAGCAGTGGGACTAGCGGGACTCACACAGATACGCAGTATTTT. Its translation: CASSGTSGTHTDTQYF.

The genes are TRBV4-2 and TRBJ1-2, with 7 bases that match TRBD1. The CDR3 has 16 residues. Germline CDR1 and CDR2: LGHNA and YNFKEQ. Trimming took 4 bases from V and 7 from J; bases not matched to a gene: 15. CDR3 coding DNA: TGTGCCAGCAGCCTCCATACAGGGGTTAGTTCGCTTGGCTACACCTTC. This sequence encodes CASSLHTGVSSLGYTF.

Only a few counts were recorded for this clone. This chain joins TRBV5-1 and TRBJ2-5; maybe TRBD2 (6 bases). V was cut by 3 bases and J by 4 bases, with 16 bases left in between. The CDR3 loop spans 15 amino acids. Germline-derived CDR1 and CDR2 are SGHRS and YFSETQ. The CDR3 nucleotides are TGCGCCAGCAGCTCTCGGGGGTCTGGGGGAGAGACCCAGTACTTC. Its protein product is CASSSRGSGGETQYF.

This clone was seen more than once but under ten times. The V gene is TRBV13, the J gene TRBJ1-1; D unclear. The CDR3 covers 16 residues. Deletions cut 1 base from V and 0 bases from J, with 12 bases between. Germline-derived CDR1 and CDR2 are PRHDT and FYEKMQ (reference sequence). CDR3 in DNA: TGTGCCAGCAGCTTAGCTGAGCGAGGGATGAACACTGAAGCTTTCTTT. Protein product: CASSLAERGMNTEAFF.

V is TRBV28 and J is TRBJ1-5; 7 positions agree with TRBD1. The trim removed 2 bases at V and 5 bases at J, leaving 9 bases unmatched. CDR1 and CDR2 from the germline V gene are MDHEN and SYDVKM. The CDR3 is made up of 16 amino acids. The CDR3 DNA reads TGTGCCAGCAGTTTACCGGGACAGTTTGCTGATCAGCCCCAGCATTTT. This translates into CASSLPGQFADQPQHF. The full variable domain, rest sourced from reference TRBV28 and TRBJ1-5, is DVKVTQSSRYLVKRTGEKVFLECVQDMDHENMFWYRQDPGLGLRLIYFSYDVKMKEKGDIPEGYSVSREKKERFSLILESASTNQTSMYLCASSLPGQFADQPQHFGDGTRLSIL.

The rearrangement joins TRBV6-1 to TRBJ2-6, with D unclear. CDR1 is MNHNS and CDR2 is SASEGT in the germline V gene. Trimming shortened V by 5 bases and J by 0 bases, and 8 bases separated the two germline ends. The CDR3 contains 15 residues. The CDR3 here is CASSSLSSGANVLTF. CDR3 nucleotides: TGTGCCAGCAGTAGCCTAAGCTCTGGGGCCAACGTCCTGACTTTC.

The rearrangement joins TRBV27 to TRBJ2-5, with 10 bases that match TRBD2. Germline V lookup: CDR1 MNHEY, CDR2 SMNVEV (reference sequence). V gave up 7 bases and J gave up 0 bases; unmatched junction bases: 14. The CDR3 consists of 18 residues. CDR3 in DNA: TGTGCCAGCAACCCCCCCGGACTAGCGGAGGGACACCAAGAGACCCAGTACTTC. The encoded protein is CASNPPGLAEGHQETQYF.